These 29 T cell receptor beta chains originate from one sample sequenced in a study of identical twins. TCRdb recomputed calls from the 5' RACE reads with MiXCR, one row per CDR3 protein. The table lists some 790,000 distinct CDR3 sequences, 15% to 20% of them singletons. The same sample was also used in a study of T cells expressing NK-cell markers.

Sequenced sample: PBMCs. These receptors were taken from a woman between 18 and 30 years old in good health.

This clonotype was seen a few times. V usage is TRBV6-5 and J usage is TRBJ2-7; a possible D gene is TRBD2 (6 bases). This CDR3 spans 18 amino acids. V was trimmed by 0 bases and J by 0 bases, leaving 18 bases between them. Germline CDR1 and CDR2: MNHEY and SVGAGI. Written as DNA, the CDR3 is TGTGCCAGCAGTTACTCGATGTTCGGGACTGGAAGCTCCTACGAGCAGTACTTC. It yields the protein CASSYSMFGTGSSYEQYF.

The V call is TRBV18, the J call TRBJ2-7; 7 bases align to TRBD1. Germline V gives CDR1 KGHSH, CDR2 LQKENI. The CDR3 contains 14 residues. After removal of 4 bases from V and 6 bases from J, the junction contained 9 bases not matched to a gene. The CDR3: CASSLDRVQGEQYF. The CDR3 region has the DNA TGTGCCAGCTCACTCGACAGGGTTCAGGGCGAGCAGTACTTC. The full variable domain, rest sourced from reference TRBV18 and TRBJ2-7, is NAGVMQNPRHLVRRRGQEARLRCSPMKGHSHVYWYRQLPEEGLKFMVYLQKENIIDESGMPKERFSAEFPKEGPSILRIQQVVRGDSAAYFCASSLDRVQGEQYFGPGTRLTVT.

This clonotype was seen a handful of times. The rearrangement links TRBV29-1 to TRBJ2-5, with D unresolved. The CDR3 spans 14 residues. Trimming left V 0 bases short and J 1 base short, with 9 bases between. Germline CDR1 reads SQVTM; CDR2 reads ANQGSEA. The CDR3 coding sequence is TGCAGCGTTGAAGATCAGGCTACCCAAGAGACCCAGTACTTC. It is translated as CSVEDQATQETQYF.

This clonotype was counted only a few times. The CDR3 DNA reads as TGTGCCAGCAGTGCGGGGGACAGCTATGGCTACACCTTC. Translated, it gives CASSAGDSYGYTF. The V call is TRBV2, the J call TRBJ1-2; 7 bases fit TRBD1. Germline V gives CDR1 SNHLY, CDR2 FYNNEI. The length of the CDR3 is 13 residues. With 4 bases clipped from V and 4 bases from J, the junction kept 3 bases outside the gene matches.

Only a few counts were recorded for this clonotype. The chain employs TRBV12-3 or TRBV12-4 and TRBJ1-6; no definite D call. This CDR3 is 15 amino acids long. Trimming took off 5 bases at V and 8 bases at J, with 16 bases between the two ends. This CDR3 reads CASSADLAGYSPLHF. The CDR3 DNA reads TGTGCCAGCAGTGCCGATTTGGCGGGGTATTCACCCCTCCACTTT.

The V gene is TRBV2, the J gene TRBJ2-3, with no clear D. Per the germline V gene, CDR1 is SNHLY and CDR2 is FYNNEI. Trimming shortened V by 3 bases and J by 2 bases, and 9 bases separated the two germline ends. There are 14 residues in the CDR3. CDR3 amino acids: CASSDRSSTDTQYF. The DNA of the CDR3 is TGTGCCAGCAGTGACCGGTCCTCCACAGATACGCAGTATTTT.

The J gene is TRBJ2-1, the V gene TRBV11-1; 8 bases map to TRBD2. The CDR3 is 18 amino acids. The junction had 19 bases not matched to a gene; V was cut back by 7 bases and J by 5 bases. Germline CDR1 reads SGHAT; CDR2 reads FQDESV (reference sequence). For the CDR3, the DNA is TGTGCCAGCATGCCTCACGCGGGGGGCCCCGAATCAAACAATGAGCAGTTCTTC. The encoded protein is CASMPHAGGPESNNEQFF.

This clonotype has a handful of counts. The chain employs TRBV3-1 and TRBJ1-1; weak D call: TRBD1 (5 bases). Germline CDR1 is LGHDT and CDR2 is YNNKEL (reference sequence). CDR3 length: 15 residues. V was trimmed by 1 base and J by 11 bases, leaving 20 bases between them. The CDR3 region has the DNA TGTGCCAGCAGCCAAGGGATCGGCAGGGTGGACGCGGCTTTCTTT. Its translation: CASSQGIGRVDAAFF.

This clonotype has more than one count but fewer than ten. The chain employs TRBV7-9 and TRBJ2-7; D gene unclear. The CDR3 consists of 14 residues. The germline CDR1 and CDR2 sequences are SEHNR and FQNEAQ (reference sequence). Trimming stripped 1 base from V and 0 bases from J, with 7 bases between. The chain's CDR3 is CASSLVAASYEQYF. In DNA, the CDR3 is TGTGCCAGCAGCTTAGTTGCGGCCTCCTACGAGCAGTACTTC.

The chain uses TRBV5-1 and TRBJ2-1; 11 nucleotides agree with TRBD2. The CDR3 is 16 amino acids. J gave up 6 bases and V 0 bases, and 5 bases lay outside the gene matches. Germline CDR1 SGHRS, CDR2 YFSETQ. CDR3 DNA: TGCGCCAGCAGCTTGGTTGTGACTAGCGGGACCAATGAGCAGTTCTTC. Translating gives CASSLVVTSGTNEQFF.

This clonotype was picked up a small number of times. The CDR3 DNA reads as TGTGCCAGCAGTTCATACGGGGGACTAACTGACTACGAGCAGTACTTC. The encoded protein is CASSSYGGLTDYEQYF. The chain joins TRBV27 to TRBJ2-7; TRBD2 aligns across 7 bases. J lost 3 bases, V lost 4 bases, and 12 bases had no gene match. From germline, CDR1 is MNHEY and CDR2 SMNVEV (reference sequence). CDR3 length: 16 amino acids.

The rearrangement uses TRBV29-1 and TRBJ2-1; weak D call: TRBD1 (6 bases). This CDR3 contains 11 residues. Germline CDR1 reads SQVTM; CDR2 reads ANQGSEA. Deletions cut 5 bases from V and 8 bases from J, with 10 bases between. The CDR3 loop is CSVPRGDEQFF. CDR3 nucleotides: TGCAGCGTTCCCAGGGGCGATGAGCAGTTCTTC.

The chain uses TRBV29-1 and TRBJ2-3; D gene unclear. The CDR3 spans 14 residues. Germline loops: CDR1 SQVTM, CDR2 ANQGSEA. V was cut by 7 bases and J by 0 bases, with 14 bases left in between. CDR3: CSASRVFSTDTQYF. In DNA, the CDR3 is TGCAGCGCCTCCCGGGTCTTTAGCACAGATACGCAGTATTTT.

The chain combines TRBV5-1 with TRBJ2-2; no firm D call. This CDR3 has 16 amino acids. The V gene lost 0 bases and the J gene lost 4 bases, with 13 bases spanning the gap. The V gene's germline CDR1 is SGHRS and CDR2 YFSETQ. The CDR3 loop reads CASSLELGGVTGELFF. CDR3 sequence (DNA): TGCGCCAGCAGCTTGGAGTTGGGTGGGGTCACCGGGGAGCTGTTTTTT. Supplemented by reference TRBV5-1 and TRBJ2-2, the full variable domain reads KAGVTQTPRYLIKTRGQQVTLSCSPISGHRSVSWYQQTPGQGLQFLFEYFSETQRNKGNFPGRFSGRQFSNSRSEMNVSTLELGDSALYLCASSLELGGVTGELFFGEGSRLTVL.

This sequence joins TRBV20-1 and TRBJ2-3, with 9 bases lining up with TRBD2. The CDR3 is made up of 17 amino acids. CDR1 is DFQATT, CDR2 SNEGSKA, per germline (reference sequence). J lost 5 bases, V lost 0 bases, and 12 bases had no gene match. The DNA of the CDR3 is TGCAGTGCTAGAGATTTCAGCGCGGGAGGGTGGGAAGATACGCAGTATTTT. Translation: CSARDFSAGGWEDTQYF.

This chain's CDR3 is CASSLNTRGQQYF. The CDR3 coding sequence is TGTGCCAGCAGCTTAAATACTAGGGGGCAGCAGTACTTC. The rearrangement uses TRBV7-9 and TRBJ2-7; the match to TRBD1 covers 7 bases. Losses at the gene ends were 2 bases for V and 8 bases for J; bases not matched to a gene: 6. Germline V gene lookup returns CDR1 SEHNR and CDR2 FQNEAQ (reference sequence). The CDR3 extends over 13 amino acids.

This clonotype was found many times. The rearrangement links TRBV3-1 to TRBJ1-5; no reliable D call. Germline values: CDR1 LGHDT, CDR2 YNNKEL (reference sequence). The CDR3 sequence is 13 residues long. V was trimmed by 0 bases and J by 6 bases, leaving 6 bases between them. CDR3 residues: CASSQDIGQPQHF. The CDR3 DNA is TGTGCCAGCAGCCAAGATATCGGTCAGCCCCAGCATTTT.

This clonotype was picked up a small number of times. The V gene is TRBV29-1, the J gene TRBJ2-1, with TRBD2 as a possible D gene (6 bases). V was trimmed by 7 bases and J by 5 bases, leaving 12 bases between them. This CDR3 comprises 12 residues. Germline V gene data show CDR1 as SQVTM and CDR2 as ANQGSEA. CDR3 region: CSAFWGDNEQFF. Here the CDR3 DNA reads TGCAGCGCATTTTGGGGGGACAATGAGCAGTTCTTC.

This clonotype was observed many times. The CDR3: CASSDSRVYTEAFF. CDR3 DNA: TGTGCCAGCAGCGACTCCAGGGTCTACACTGAAGCTTTCTTT. V is TRBV4-2 and J is TRBJ1-1; D is possibly TRBD1 (5 bases). Trimming shortened V by 5 bases and J by 3 bases, and 13 bases separated the two germline ends. The CDR3 consists of 14 residues. Germline CDR1 LGHNA, CDR2 YNFKEQ.

This clonotype was counted only a few times. The chain employs TRBV12-3 or TRBV12-4 and TRBJ2-3; D may be TRBD2 (6 bases). CDR3 length equals 15 residues. V was clipped by 1 base and J by 6 bases, with 14 bases between them. The CDR3 region has the DNA TGTGCCAGCAGTTTAGTTGACTTAGGAGGGGATACGCAGTATTTT. It specifies CASSLVDLGGDTQYF.

In this sample, this clonotype turned up a few times. The rearrangement uses TRBV6-5 and TRBJ1-5; TRBD1 might be the D (6 bases). This CDR3 has 15 residues. Germline V gene sequence: CDR1 MNHEY, CDR2 SVGAGI. Trimming removed 0 bases at V and 8 bases at J, with 14 bases between. CDR3 sequence reads: CASSYSNRVEEPQHF. The CDR3, as DNA: TGTGCCAGCAGTTACTCTAACAGGGTTGAAGAGCCCCAGCATTTT.

The rearrangement uses TRBV12-3 or TRBV12-4 and TRBJ2-3; D may be TRBD2 (6 bases). The CDR3 contains 13 residues. Trimming cost V 8 bases and J 2 bases, with 11 bases left between them. CDR3 bases: TGTGCCAGCCGGAGGGTTTACACAGATACGCAGTATTTT. It encodes CASRRVYTDTQYF.

This clonotype was counted a few times. The chain is built from TRBV6-2 or TRBV6-3 and TRBJ2-5; unclear D gene. Between the trimmed V and J ends, which lost 11 bases and 0 bases, there was a span of 10 bases. Germline V gene data show CDR1 as MNHEY and CDR2 as SVGEGT. CDR3 length equals 12 residues. CDR3 sequence reads: CAGATYQETQYF. The CDR3 DNA is TGTGCCGGAGCGACATACCAAGAGACCCAGTACTTC.

The rearrangement links TRBV10-3 to TRBJ1-1; no firm D call. Germline assignment: CDR1 ENHRY and CDR2 SYGVKD. The CDR3 sequence is 11 residues long. With 5 bases removed from V and 8 bases from J, the gap between germline ends came to 9 bases. The CDR3 loop is CAISRGREAFF. DNA for the CDR3: TGTGCCATCAGTCGGGGAAGGGAAGCTTTCTTT.

This chain connects TRBV15 to TRBJ2-7; no reliable D call. The CDR3 totals 13 residues. Germline V gene lookup returns CDR1 LNHNV and CDR2 YYDKDF (reference sequence). V was trimmed by 1 base and J by 6 bases, leaving 10 bases between them. The CDR3 nucleotides are TGTGCCACCAGCAGAGGGAGCGTAGCCGAGCAGTACTTC. It translates to CATSRGSVAEQYF. The full variable domain, in which reference TRBV15 and TRBJ2-7 provide the parts outside the CDR3, is DAMVIQNPRYQVTQFGKPVTLSCSQTLNHNVMYWYQQKSSQAPKLLFHYYDKDFNNEADTPDNFQSRRPNTSFCFLDIRSPGLGDTAMYLCATSRGSVAEQYFGPGTRLTVT.

This clonotype was found a few times. The genes are TRBV3-1 and TRBJ2-3; TRBD2 is a possible D gene (5 bases). Germline assignment: CDR1 LGHDT and CDR2 YNNKEL (reference sequence). The V end lost 3 bases, the J end lost 5 bases, and 15 bases lay between the germline ends. The CDR3 is 15 residues long. The CDR3 sequence: CASSHATGVRDTQYF. CDR3 DNA sequence: TGTGCCAGCAGCCACGCGACCGGGGTTCGAGATACGCAGTATTTT.

This clonotype was seen many times. The genes are TRBV5-1 and TRBJ2-7, with a tentative D call TRBD1 (5 bases). V was shortened by 2 bases and J by 5 bases, with 8 bases between the two germline ends. CDR3 length equals 12 residues. Germline lookup yields CDR1 SGHRS and CDR2 YFSETQ. CDR3 in amino acids: CASSFRANEQYF. As DNA, the CDR3 is TGCGCCAGCAGCTTCAGGGCGAACGAGCAGTACTTC.

This clonotype was observed a few times. The chain uses TRBV6-1 and TRBJ2-7; TRBD1 aligns across 7 bases. Germline loops: CDR1 MNHNS, CDR2 SASEGT. CDR3 length equals 15 residues. V was clipped by 6 bases and J by 3 bases; unmatched bases: 11. The CDR3 is CASRTVGQVDYEQYF. As DNA, the CDR3 is TGTGCCAGCAGGACCGTCGGACAGGTAGACTACGAGCAGTACTTC.

This clonotype occurred a few times. The gene calls are TRBV12-3 or TRBV12-4 and TRBJ1-2, with no clear D. The ends were cut back, 5 bases at V and 1 base at J, with 8 bases in the middle. This CDR3 comprises 13 residues. Here the CDR3 DNA reads TGTGCCAGCAGTATAAGAGTTAACTATGGCTACACCTTC. It codes for CASSIRVNYGYTF.